Described below is a single T cell receptor beta chain sequence and its context. No cognate antigen has been identified for it. Within one base of it there is no much larger clone, and no base qualities were kept. These data originate in a study of blood T cell repertoires in COVID-19 (dated by TCRdb to 2018 to 2021). Turning to the overall study: The collaborator samples originated in the United States, Italy and Spain and spanned the acute and convalescent phases of COVID-19. The prospective study material was composed of cDNA or gDNA derived from T cells, B-cell-depleted T cells, or PBMCs. The dataset comprised deeply sampled blood TCRbeta repertoires from subjects exposed to, actively infected with, or recovered from COVID-19. The repertoires were released in a freely available public database intended as a resource for research on the immune response to SARS-CoV-2. Samples were obtained from the ongoing ImmuneRACE study (first 160 participants) and from 1,254 subjects provided by 6 global collaborators. Nearly every sample came with metadata listing a de-identified subject ID, COVID-19 status, age in years and sex. Where HLA class I and class II types were available, the types were taken from metadata supplied by the sample provider, not from assay-based typing.

The CDR3 starts with the cysteine, ends with the phenylalanine, and has 15 residues. The read is trimmed to its CDR3 DNA, 45 bases read in frame from base 1. CDR1 and CDR2 (SEHNR, FQNEAQ) derive from the germline V gene (reference sequence). The V end loses 3 bases and the J end loses 1 base, and a stretch of 10 bases separates them. Results and caveats for the whole study, not just this receptor: The amount of clinical and demographic metadata varied by source and participant and was provided uncurated.

TCRbeta CDR3 regions were amplified from genomic DNA using the immunoSEQ Assay, a bias-controlled multiplex PCR. The source study handled its data this way. The number of nucleated cells in each sample was estimated by amplification of reference gene primers within the assay. To quantify the absolute abundance of each unique TCRbeta CDR3 rearrangement, sequence reads were collapsed and filtered. For each sample, productive Simpson clonality was calculated as the square root of Simpson's diversity index across productive rearrangements. TCRdb limited this immuneACCESS table to in-frame rearrangements with V and J called. A share of clones is missing; checked studies link under half to unresolved V genes, and the rest is unexplained. The D gene and trimming were derived from the DNA, and the V and J assignments and clone size from that table. The sample profile shows about 150,000 clones; around 82% of them were found once. Together, the top ten hold roughly a tenth of the sample.

The collaborating institutions used their own protocols to collect whole blood in K2EDTA tubes. Collaborator samples were shipped for TCRbeta analysis as frozen whole blood, isolated PBMCs, or DNA extracted from either sample type. This sequence originates from a woman at least 80 years old with active or convalescent COVID-19. Sequences were obtained from peripheral blood. The V gene is TRBV7-9 and the J gene is TRBJ2-1; TRBD2 might be the D gene, on 6 matching bases. The CDR3 region has the sequence CASSLGGRSYNEQFF. The nucleotide sequence reads as follows: TGTGCCAGCAGCTTGGGAGGTCGTTCCTACAATGAGCAGTTCTTC.